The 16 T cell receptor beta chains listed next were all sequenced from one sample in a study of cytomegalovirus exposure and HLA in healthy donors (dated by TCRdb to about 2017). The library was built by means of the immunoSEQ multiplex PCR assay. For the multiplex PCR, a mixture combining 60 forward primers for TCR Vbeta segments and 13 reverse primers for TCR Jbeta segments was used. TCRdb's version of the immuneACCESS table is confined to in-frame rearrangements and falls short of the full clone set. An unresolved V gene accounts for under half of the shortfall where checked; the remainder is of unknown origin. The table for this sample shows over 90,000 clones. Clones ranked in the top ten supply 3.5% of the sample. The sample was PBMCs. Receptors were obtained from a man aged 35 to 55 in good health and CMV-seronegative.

The CDR3 sequence is CAWSVPASGWGYNEQFF. CDR3 bases: TGTGCCTGGAGTGTACCTGCTAGCGGGTGGGGTTACAATGAGCAGTTCTTC. This sequence joins TRBV30 and TRBJ2-1; 8 nucleotides match TRBD2. Germline V gene data show CDR1 as GTSNPN and CDR2 as SVGIG (reference sequence). Unmatched junction bases numbered 11, after V lost 0 bases and J lost 4 bases. This CDR3 spans 17 amino acids.

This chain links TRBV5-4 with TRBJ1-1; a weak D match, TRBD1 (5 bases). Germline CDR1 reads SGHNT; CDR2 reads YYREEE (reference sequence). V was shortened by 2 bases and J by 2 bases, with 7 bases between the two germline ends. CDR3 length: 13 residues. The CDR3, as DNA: TGTGCCAGCAGCTTAGACAGCAACACTGAAGCTTTCTTT. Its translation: CASSLDSNTEAFF.

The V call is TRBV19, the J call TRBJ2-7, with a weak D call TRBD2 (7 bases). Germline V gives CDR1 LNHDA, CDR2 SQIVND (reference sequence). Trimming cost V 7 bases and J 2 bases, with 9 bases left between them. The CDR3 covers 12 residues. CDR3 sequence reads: CASKGGTYEQYF. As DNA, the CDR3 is TGTGCCAGTAAGGGGGGGACCTACGAGCAGTACTTC.

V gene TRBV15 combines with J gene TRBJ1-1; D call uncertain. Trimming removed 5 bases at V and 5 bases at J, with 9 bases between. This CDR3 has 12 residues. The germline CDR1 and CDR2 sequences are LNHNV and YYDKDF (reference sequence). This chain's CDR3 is CATSQSRTEAFF. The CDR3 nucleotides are TGTGCCACCAGCCAATCGCGGACTGAAGCTTTCTTT.

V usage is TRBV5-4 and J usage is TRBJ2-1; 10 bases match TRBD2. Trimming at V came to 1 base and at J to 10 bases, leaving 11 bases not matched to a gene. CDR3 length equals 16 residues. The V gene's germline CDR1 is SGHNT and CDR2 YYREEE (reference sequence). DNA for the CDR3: TGTGCCAGCAGCTTGCTCTCGGCTAGCGGGAGTCGGGAGCAGTTCTTC. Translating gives CASSLLSASGSREQFF.

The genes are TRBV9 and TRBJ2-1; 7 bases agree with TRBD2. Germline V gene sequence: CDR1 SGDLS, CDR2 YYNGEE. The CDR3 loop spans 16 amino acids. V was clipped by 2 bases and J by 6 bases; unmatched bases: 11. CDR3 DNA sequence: TGTGCCAGCAGCGTGGGGGGGAGGGCAGCTGGCAATGAGCAGTTCTTC. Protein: CASSVGGRAAGNEQFF.

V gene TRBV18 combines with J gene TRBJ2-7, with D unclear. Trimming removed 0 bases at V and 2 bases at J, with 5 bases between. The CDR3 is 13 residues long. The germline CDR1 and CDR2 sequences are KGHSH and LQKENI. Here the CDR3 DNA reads TGTGCCAGCTCACCACCCTCTGCCTACGAGCAGTACTTC. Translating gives CASSPPSAYEQYF.

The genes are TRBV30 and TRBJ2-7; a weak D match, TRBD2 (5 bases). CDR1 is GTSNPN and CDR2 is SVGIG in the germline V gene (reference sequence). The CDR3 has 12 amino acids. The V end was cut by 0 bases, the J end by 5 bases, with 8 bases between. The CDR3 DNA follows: TGTGCCTGGAGTGTACTAGGGAACGAGCAGTACTTC. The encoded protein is CAWSVLGNEQYF.

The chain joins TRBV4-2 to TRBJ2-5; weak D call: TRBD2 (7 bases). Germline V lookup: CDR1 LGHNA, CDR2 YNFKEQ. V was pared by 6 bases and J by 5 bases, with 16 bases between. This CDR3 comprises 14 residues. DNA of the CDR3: TGTGCCAGCAGTAGGGGGGGCGGGCAGGAGACCCAGTACTTC. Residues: CASSRGGGQETQYF.

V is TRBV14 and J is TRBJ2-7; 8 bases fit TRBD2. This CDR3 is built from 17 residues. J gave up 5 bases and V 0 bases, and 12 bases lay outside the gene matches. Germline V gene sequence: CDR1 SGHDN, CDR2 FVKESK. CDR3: CASSQEIHSGIVDEQYF. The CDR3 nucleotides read TGTGCCAGCAGCCAAGAAATCCATAGCGGGATTGTCGACGAGCAGTACTTC.

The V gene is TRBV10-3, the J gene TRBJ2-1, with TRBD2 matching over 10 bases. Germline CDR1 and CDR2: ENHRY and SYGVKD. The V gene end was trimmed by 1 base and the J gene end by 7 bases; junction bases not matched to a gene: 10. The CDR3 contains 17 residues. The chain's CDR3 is CAISELPLAGRNNEQFF. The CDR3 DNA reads TGTGCCATCAGTGAGTTACCACTAGCGGGACGTAATAATGAGCAGTTCTTC.

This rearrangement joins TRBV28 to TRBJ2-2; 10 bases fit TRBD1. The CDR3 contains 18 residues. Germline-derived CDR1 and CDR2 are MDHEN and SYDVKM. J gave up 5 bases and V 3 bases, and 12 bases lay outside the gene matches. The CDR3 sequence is CASSLRYMTGGQTGELFF. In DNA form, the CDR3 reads TGTGCCAGCAGTTTGCGATATATGACAGGGGGCCAAACCGGGGAGCTGTTTTTT. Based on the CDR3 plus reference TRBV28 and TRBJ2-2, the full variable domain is DVKVTQSSRYLVKRTGEKVFLECVQDMDHENMFWYRQDPGLGLRLIYFSYDVKMKEKGDIPEGYSVSREKKERFSLILESASTNQTSMYLCASSLRYMTGGQTGELFFGEGSRLTVL.

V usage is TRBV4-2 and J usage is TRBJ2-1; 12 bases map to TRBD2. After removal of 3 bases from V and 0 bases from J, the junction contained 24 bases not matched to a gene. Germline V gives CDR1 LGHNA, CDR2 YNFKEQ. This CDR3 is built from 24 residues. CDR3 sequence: CASSHPYLNARSSGGEDSYNEQFF. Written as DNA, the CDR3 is TGTGCCAGCAGCCACCCCTACCTGAACGCCCGGTCTAGCGGGGGGGAAGACTCCTACAATGAGCAGTTCTTC.

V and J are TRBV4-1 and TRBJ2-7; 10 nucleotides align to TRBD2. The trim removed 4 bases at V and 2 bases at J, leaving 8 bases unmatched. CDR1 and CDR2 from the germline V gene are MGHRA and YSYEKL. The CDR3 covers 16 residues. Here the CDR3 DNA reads TGCGCCAGCAGCCCCTCAACTAGCGGGGATACCTACGAGCAGTACTTC. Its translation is CASSPSTSGDTYEQYF.

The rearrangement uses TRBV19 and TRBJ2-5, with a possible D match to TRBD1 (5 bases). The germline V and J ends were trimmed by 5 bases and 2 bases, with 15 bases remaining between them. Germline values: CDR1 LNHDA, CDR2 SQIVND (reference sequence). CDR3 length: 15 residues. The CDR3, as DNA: TGTGCCAGTAGTTCCCCAGGGTTAGCTCAAGAGACCCAGTACTTC. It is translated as CASSSPGLAQETQYF.

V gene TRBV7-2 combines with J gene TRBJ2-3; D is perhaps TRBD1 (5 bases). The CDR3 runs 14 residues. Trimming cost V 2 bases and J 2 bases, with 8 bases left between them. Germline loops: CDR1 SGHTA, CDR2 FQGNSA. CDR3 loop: CASSLRQSTDTQYF. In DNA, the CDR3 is TGTGCCAGCAGCTTAAGACAGTCCACAGATACGCAGTATTTT.